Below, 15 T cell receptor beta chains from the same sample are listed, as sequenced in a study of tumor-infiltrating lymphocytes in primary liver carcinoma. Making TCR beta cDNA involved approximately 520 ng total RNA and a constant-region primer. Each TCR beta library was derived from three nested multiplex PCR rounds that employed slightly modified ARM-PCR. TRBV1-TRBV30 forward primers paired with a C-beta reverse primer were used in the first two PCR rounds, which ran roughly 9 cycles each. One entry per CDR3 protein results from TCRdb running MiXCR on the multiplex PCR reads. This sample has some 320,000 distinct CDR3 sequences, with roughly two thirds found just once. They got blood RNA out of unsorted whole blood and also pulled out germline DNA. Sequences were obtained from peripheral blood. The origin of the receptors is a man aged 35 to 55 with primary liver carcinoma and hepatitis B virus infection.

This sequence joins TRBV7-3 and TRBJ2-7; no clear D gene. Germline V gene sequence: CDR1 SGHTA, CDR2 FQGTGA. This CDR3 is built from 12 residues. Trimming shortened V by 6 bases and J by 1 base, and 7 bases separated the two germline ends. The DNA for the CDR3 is TGTGCCAGCAGGTACGGATCCTACGAGCAGTACTTC. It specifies CASRYGSYEQYF. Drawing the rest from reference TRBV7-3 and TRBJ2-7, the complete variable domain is GAGVSQTPSNKVTEKGKYVELRCDPISGHTALYWYRQSLGQGPEFLIYFQGTGAADDSGLPNDRFFAVRPEGSVSTLKIQRTERGDSAVYLCASRYGSYEQYFGPGTRLTVT.

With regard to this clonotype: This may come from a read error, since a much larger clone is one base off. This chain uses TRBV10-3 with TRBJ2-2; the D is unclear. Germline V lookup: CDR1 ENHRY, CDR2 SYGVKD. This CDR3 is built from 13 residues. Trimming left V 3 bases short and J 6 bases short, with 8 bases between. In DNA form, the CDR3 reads TGTGCCATCAGTGAATGCCCATCCGGGGAGCTGTTTTTT. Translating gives CAISECPSGELFF.

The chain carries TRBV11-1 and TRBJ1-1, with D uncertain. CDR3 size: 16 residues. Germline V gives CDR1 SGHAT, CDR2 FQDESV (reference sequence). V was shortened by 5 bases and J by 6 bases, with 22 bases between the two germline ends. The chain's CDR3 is CASSRRSGMELAEAFF. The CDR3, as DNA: TGTGCCAGCAGCCGTCGGTCGGGCATGGAGTTAGCTGAAGCTTTCTTT.

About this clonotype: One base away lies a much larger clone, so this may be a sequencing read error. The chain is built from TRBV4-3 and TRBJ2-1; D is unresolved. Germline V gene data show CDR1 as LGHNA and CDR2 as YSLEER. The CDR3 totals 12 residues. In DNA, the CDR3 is TGCGCCATCAGCCAAGATTGGAACGAGCAGTTCTTC. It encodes CAISQDWNEQFF.

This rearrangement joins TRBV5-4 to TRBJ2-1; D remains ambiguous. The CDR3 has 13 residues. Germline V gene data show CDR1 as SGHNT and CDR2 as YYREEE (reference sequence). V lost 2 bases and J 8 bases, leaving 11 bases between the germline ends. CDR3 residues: CASSLFDGDEQFF. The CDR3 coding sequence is TGTGCCAGCAGCTTATTTGACGGCGATGAGCAGTTCTTC.

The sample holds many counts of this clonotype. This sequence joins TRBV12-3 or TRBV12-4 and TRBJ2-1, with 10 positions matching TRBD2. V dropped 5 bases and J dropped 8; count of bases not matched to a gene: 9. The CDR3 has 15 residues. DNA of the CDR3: TGTGCCAGCAGTGCGGTAGCGGGGGGCGCCGATGAGCAGTTCTTC. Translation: CASSAVAGGADEQFF.

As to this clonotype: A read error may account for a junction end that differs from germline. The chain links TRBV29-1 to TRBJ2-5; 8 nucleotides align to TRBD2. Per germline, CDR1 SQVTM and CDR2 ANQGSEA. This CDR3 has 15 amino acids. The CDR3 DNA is TGCAGCGTTGAAGTTGGGACTAGGTGGAGAGAGACCCACTACTTC. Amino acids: CSVEVGTRWRETHYF.

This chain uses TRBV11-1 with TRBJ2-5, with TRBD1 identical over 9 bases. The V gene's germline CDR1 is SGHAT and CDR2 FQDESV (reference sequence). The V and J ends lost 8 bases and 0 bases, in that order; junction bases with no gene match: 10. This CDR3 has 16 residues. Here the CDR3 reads CASLIPGQGDQETQYF. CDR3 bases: TGTGCCAGCTTGATCCCGGGACAGGGAGACCAAGAGACCCAGTACTTC.

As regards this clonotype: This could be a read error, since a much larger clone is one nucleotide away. The CDR3 protein is CASSPYRGGAPNVQYF. The CDR3 region has the DNA TGTGCCAGCAGCCCCTACCGGGGGGGAGCCCCTAACGTTCAGTACTTC. The chain joins TRBV4-2 to TRBJ2-4; TRBD2 aligns across 8 bases. This CDR3 is built from 16 residues. V lost 4 bases to trimming and J lost 11 bases; unmatched junction nucleotides: 16. Germline V lookup: CDR1 LGHNA, CDR2 YNFKEQ.

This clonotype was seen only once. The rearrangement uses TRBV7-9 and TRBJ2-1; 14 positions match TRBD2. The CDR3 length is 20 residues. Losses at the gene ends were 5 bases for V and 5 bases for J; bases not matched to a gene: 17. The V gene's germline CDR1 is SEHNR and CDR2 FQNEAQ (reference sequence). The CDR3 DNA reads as TGTGCCAGCAGCATGACGGGACTAGCGGGAGTACAAGCCTTAAACAATGAGCAGTTCTTC. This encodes CASSMTGLAGVQALNNEQFF.

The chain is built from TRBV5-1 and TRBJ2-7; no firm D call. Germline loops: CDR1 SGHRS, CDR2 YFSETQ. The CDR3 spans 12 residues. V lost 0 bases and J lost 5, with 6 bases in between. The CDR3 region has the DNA TGCGCCAGCAGCTTGGAGGCAGACGAGCAGTACTTC. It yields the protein CASSLEADEQYF.

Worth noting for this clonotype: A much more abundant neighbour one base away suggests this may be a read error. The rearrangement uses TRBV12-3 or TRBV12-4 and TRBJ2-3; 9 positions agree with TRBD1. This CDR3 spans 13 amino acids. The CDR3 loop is CASSSQGADMQYF. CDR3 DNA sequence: TGTGCCAGCAGTTCACAGGGGGCAGATATGCAGTATTTT.

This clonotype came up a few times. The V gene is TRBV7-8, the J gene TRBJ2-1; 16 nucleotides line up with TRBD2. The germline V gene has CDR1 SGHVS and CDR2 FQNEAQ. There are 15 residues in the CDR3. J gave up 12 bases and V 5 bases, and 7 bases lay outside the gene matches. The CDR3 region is CASSQGLAGGPRQFF. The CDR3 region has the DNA TGTGCCAGCAGCCAGGGACTAGCGGGAGGGCCAAGGCAGTTCTTC.

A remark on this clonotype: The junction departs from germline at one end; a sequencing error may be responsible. The CDR3 DNA reads TGTGCCAGCTGTTATGGAGGGAACACCGGGGAGCTGTTTTTT. Encoded protein: CASCYGGNTGELFF. The chain joins TRBV6-5 to TRBJ2-2; possible D gene TRBD2, 5 bases. Germline V lookup: CDR1 MNHEY, CDR2 SVGAGI. The CDR3 extends over 14 amino acids.

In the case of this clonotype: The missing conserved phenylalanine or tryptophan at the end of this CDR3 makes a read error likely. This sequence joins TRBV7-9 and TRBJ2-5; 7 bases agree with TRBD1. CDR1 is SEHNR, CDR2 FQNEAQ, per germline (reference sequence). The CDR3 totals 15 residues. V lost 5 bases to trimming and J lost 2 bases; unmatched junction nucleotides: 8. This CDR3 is CASSTRGTEQETQYI. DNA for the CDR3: TGTGCCAGCAGCACTAGAGGGACAGAACAAGAGACCCAGTACATC.